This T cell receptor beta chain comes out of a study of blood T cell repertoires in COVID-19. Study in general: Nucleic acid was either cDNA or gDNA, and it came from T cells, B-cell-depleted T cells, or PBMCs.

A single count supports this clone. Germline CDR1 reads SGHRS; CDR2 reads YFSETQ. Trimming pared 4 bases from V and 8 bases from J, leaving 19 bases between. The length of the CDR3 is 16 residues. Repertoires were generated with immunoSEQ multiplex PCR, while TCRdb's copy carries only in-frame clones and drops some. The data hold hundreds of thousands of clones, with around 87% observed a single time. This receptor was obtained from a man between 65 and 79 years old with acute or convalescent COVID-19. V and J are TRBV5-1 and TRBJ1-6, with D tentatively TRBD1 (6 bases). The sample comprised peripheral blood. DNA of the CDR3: TGCGCCAGCAGCCTGCTGACAGGCGGTGAGGATTCACCCCTCCACTTT. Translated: CASSLLTGGEDSPLHF.